These 21 T cell receptor beta chains came from one sample sequenced in a study of PD-L1 blockade in urothelial cancer. Time point indicated: peripheral blood 6 weeks after treatment start. Here immunoSEQ multiplex PCR was the method, and the copy in TCRdb shows in-frame clones only, minus some. The sample records about 45,000 clones, almost 85% being singletons. Source: PBMCs, taken around atezolizumab (anti-PD-L1) treatment. The origin of the receptors is a man aged 60-69 years with urothelial cancer.

This clone is a singleton in its sample. In DNA, the CDR3 is TGTGCCAGCAGTTTACTCCTAGCGGGGGGGCCCACCGGGGAGCTGTTTTTT. Encoded protein: CASSLLLAGGPTGELFF. The V and J genes are TRBV28 and TRBJ2-2; 12 bases map to TRBD2. Germline CDR1 reads MDHEN; CDR2 reads SYDVKM. Unmatched junction bases numbered 5, after V lost 2 bases and J lost 4 bases. The CDR3 spans 17 residues.

This clone was recorded only once. The chain carries TRBV7-2 and TRBJ2-1; 9 bases are shared with TRBD2. V dropped 5 bases and J dropped 2; count of bases not matched to a gene: 7. The CDR3 runs to 16 residues. Germline V gene lookup returns CDR1 SGHTA and CDR2 FQGNSA. CDR3 nucleotides: TGTGCCAGCAGCCCGGACGCGGGGGGGACCTACAATGAGCAGTTCTTC. It encodes CASSPDAGGTYNEQFF.

The chain combines TRBV7-8 with TRBJ2-5; D is unresolved. Trimming removed 3 bases from V and 0 bases from J, with 11 bases in between. The CDR3 has 15 amino acids. Germline V gene lookup returns CDR1 SGHVS and CDR2 FQNEAQ. The CDR3 DNA is TGTGCCAGCAGCTTGGGCAGAACCTACCAAGAGACCCAGTACTTC. Translating gives CASSLGRTYQETQYF.

This chain connects TRBV7-8 to TRBJ2-1; no firm D call. CDR1 and CDR2 (germline): SGHVS, FQNEAQ. Between the trimmed V and J ends, which lost 2 bases and 5 bases, there was a span of 4 bases. CDR3 size: 12 residues. The CDR3 protein is CASSLLDNEQFF. DNA for the CDR3: TGTGCCAGCAGCTTACTTGACAATGAGCAGTTCTTC.

This clone was found once. V gene TRBV19 combines with J gene TRBJ2-3; D perhaps matches TRBD1 (5 bases). Trimming took off 3 bases at V and 4 bases at J, with 17 bases between the two ends. Germline assignment: CDR1 LNHDA and CDR2 SQIVND (reference sequence). The CDR3 length is 16 residues. CDR3 DNA sequence: TGTGCCAGTAGTATCTCGTTTAAGACAGTGGCAGATACGCAGTATTTT. Protein: CASSISFKTVADTQYF.

This clone was seen more than once but under ten times. The rearrangement links TRBV7-2 to TRBJ1-1, with D possibly TRBD1 on 6 matching bases. Trimming took off 6 bases at V and 0 bases at J, with 20 bases between the two ends. This CDR3 spans 17 amino acids. From germline, CDR1 is SGHTA and CDR2 FQGNSA. The CDR3 region is CASSYNIVGGLNTEAFF. The CDR3 nucleotides read TGTGCCAGCAGTTATAACATAGTAGGGGGACTGAACACTGAAGCTTTCTTT.

The chain recombines TRBV15 with TRBJ2-5; 7 nucleotides line up with TRBD2. The V gene end was trimmed by 4 bases and the J gene end by 1 base; junction bases not matched to a gene: 3. Per germline, CDR1 LNHNV and CDR2 YYDKDF (reference sequence). The CDR3 contains 14 residues. The CDR3: CATSIPSGQETQYF. DNA for the CDR3: TGTGCCACCAGCATCCCTAGCGGCCAAGAGACCCAGTACTTC. The whole variable domain, filled in from reference TRBV15 and TRBJ2-5, reads DAMVIQNPRYQVTQFGKPVTLSCSQTLNHNVMYWYQQKSSQAPKLLFHYYDKDFNNEADTPDNFQSRRPNTSFCFLDIRSPGLGDTAMYLCATSIPSGQETQYFGPGTRLLVL.

This clone was detected only a few times. The J gene is TRBJ1-5, the V gene TRBV11-2, with D possibly TRBD1 on 6 matching bases. Looked up from germline, CDR1 is SGHAT and CDR2 is FQNNGV. V was clipped by 4 bases and J by 3 bases, with 10 bases between them. This CDR3 has 14 amino acids. CDR3: CASSSGQINQPQHF. In DNA, the CDR3 is TGTGCCAGCAGCTCCGGACAGATCAATCAGCCCCAGCATTTT.

The rearrangement joins TRBV11-2 to TRBJ2-3, with D maybe TRBD2 (6 bases). This CDR3 has 16 residues. The V and J ends lost 1 base and 6 bases respectively, with 17 bases between them. Germline V gives CDR1 SGHAT, CDR2 FQNNGV. CDR3 bases: TGTGCCAGCAGCTTAGGGCAATCCGGGAGAGAGGATACGCAGTATTTT. It specifies CASSLGQSGREDTQYF.

The CDR3 region is CASSGTSGGAYEQYF. For the CDR3, the DNA is TGTGCCAGCAGTGGGACTAGCGGGGGAGCCTACGAGCAGTACTTC. The rearrangement uses TRBV2 and TRBJ2-7, with 13 positions matching TRBD2. V shed 4 bases and J 2 bases; nucleotides not matched to a gene: 2. This CDR3 is 15 amino acids long. Germline V gives CDR1 SNHLY, CDR2 FYNNEI. Full variable domain (outside the CDR3, taken from reference TRBV2 and TRBJ2-7): EPEVTQTPSHQVTQMGQEVILRCVPISNHLYFYWYRQILGQKVEFLVSFYNNEISEKSEIFDDQFSVERPDGSNFTLKIRSTKLEDSAMYFCASSGTSGGAYEQYFGPGTRLTVT.

The chain employs TRBV4-2 and TRBJ1-5, with D uncertain. This CDR3 is 16 amino acids long. Germline-derived CDR1 and CDR2 are LGHNA and YNFKEQ. Trimming stripped 4 bases from V and 3 bases from J, with 16 bases between. CDR3 in amino acids: CASSLSAQTSNQPQHF. Here the CDR3 DNA reads TGTGCCAGCAGCCTCAGCGCGCAAACTTCCAATCAGCCCCAGCATTTT.

This sequence joins TRBV19 and TRBJ1-2; TRBD1 agrees at 8 bases. The CDR3 is made up of 16 amino acids. Germline V lookup: CDR1 LNHDA, CDR2 SQIVND (reference sequence). V lost 5 bases to trimming and J lost 1 base; unmatched junction nucleotides: 9. CDR3 residues: CASSPGGGNRNYGYTF. In DNA, the CDR3 is TGTGCCAGTAGTCCAGGGGGCGGGAATCGTAACTATGGCTACACCTTC.

This clone was counted a few times. V is TRBV5-1 and J is TRBJ1-4; TRBD1 agrees at 10 bases. Germline V gives CDR1 SGHRS, CDR2 YFSETQ. V shed 2 bases and J 4 bases; nucleotides not matched to a gene: 5. The CDR3 is 16 amino acids. CDR3 amino acids: CASSFRQGADNEKLFF. In DNA form, the CDR3 reads TGCGCCAGCAGCTTCCGACAGGGGGCAGATAATGAAAAACTGTTTTTT.

The V and J genes are TRBV5-1 and TRBJ2-5; 13 nucleotides agree with TRBD2. The CDR3 loop spans 19 amino acids. Germline loops: CDR1 SGHRS, CDR2 YFSETQ. The V gene end was trimmed by 4 bases and the J gene end by 1 base; junction bases not matched to a gene: 13. Written as DNA, the CDR3 is TGCGCCAGCAGCCCGGCTCGACTAGCGGGGGGTCGGACCCAAGAGACCCAGTACTTC. As protein: CASSPARLAGGRTQETQYF.

The V and J genes are TRBV4-1 and TRBJ1-4; D is uncertain. With 3 bases removed from V and 8 bases from J, the gap between germline ends came to 19 bases. The CDR3 has 16 amino acids. Germline V gene sequence: CDR1 MGHRA, CDR2 YSYEKL. The CDR3 is CASSQTGRPAGEKLFF. The CDR3 nucleotides are TGCGCCAGCAGCCAGACCGGACGGCCGGCGGGGGAAAAACTGTTTTTT.

This clone was recorded once. The chain uses TRBV21-1 and TRBJ1-1; the table's D call TRBD1 went unverified against the DNA. TRBV21-1 is shown as a pseudogene. The CDR3 is 15 residues long. In DNA, the CDR3 is TGTGCCAGCAGCAAAGTGGGGACAGTGAACACTGAAGCTTTCTTT. Protein product: CASSKVGTVNTEAFF.

This clone occurred once. The V gene is TRBV16, the J gene TRBJ2-3, with 9 bases that match TRBD2. The trim removed 2 bases at V and 2 bases at J, leaving 5 bases unmatched. Germline V gene lookup returns CDR1 KGHSY and CDR2 FQNENV. The CDR3 length is 16 residues. CDR3 region: CASSQRLAENTDTQYF. In DNA, the CDR3 is TGTGCCAGCAGCCAACGACTAGCGGAGAACACAGATACGCAGTATTTT.

The rearrangement uses TRBV28 and TRBJ1-4; 10 bases match TRBD1. This CDR3 spans 15 amino acids. CDR1 is MDHEN and CDR2 is SYDVKM in the germline V gene. V gave up 4 bases and J gave up 9 bases; unmatched junction bases: 8. The CDR3: CASSYSTGGGKKLFF. The CDR3 nucleotides are TGTGCCAGCAGTTACTCGACAGGGGGCGGGAAAAAACTGTTTTTT. Based on the CDR3 plus reference TRBV28 and TRBJ1-4, the full variable domain is DVKVTQSSRYLVKRTGEKVFLECVQDMDHENMFWYRQDPGLGLRLIYFSYDVKMKEKGDIPEGYSVSREKKERFSLILESASTNQTSMYLCASSYSTGGGKKLFFGSGTQLSVL.

V gene TRBV5-8 combines with J gene TRBJ2-3; 11 nucleotides line up with TRBD1. Germline values: CDR1 SGHTS, CDR2 YDEGEE. This CDR3 comprises 15 residues. Trimming took 3 bases from V and 10 from J; bases not matched to a gene: 10. The CDR3 DNA reads as TGTGCCAGCAGCTGGGACAGGGGGACGCCCCGGTCGCAGTATTTT. Translation gives CASSWDRGTPRSQYF. The variable domain in full, completed from reference TRBV5-8 and TRBJ2-3, reads EAGVTQSPTHLIKTRGQQATLRCSPISGHTSVYWYQQALGLGLQFLLWYDEGEERNRGNFPPRFSGRQFPNYSSELNVNALELEDSALYLCASSWDRGTPRSQYFGPGTRLTVL.

This chain links TRBV5-1 with TRBJ2-5; 7 bases agree with TRBD2. The CDR3 runs to 13 residues. Trimming took 7 bases from V and 5 from J; bases not matched to a gene: 8. Germline loops: CDR1 SGHRS, CDR2 YFSETQ. The CDR3 is CASGPGGEETQYF. DNA for the CDR3: TGCGCCAGCGGACCTGGGGGGGAGGAGACCCAGTACTTC.

This clone was detected only once. The chain joins TRBV29-1 to TRBJ1-2, with D tentatively TRBD1 (5 bases). The CDR3 sequence is 13 residues long. Trimming pared 0 bases from V and 5 bases from J, leaving 10 bases between. Germline loops: CDR1 SQVTM, CDR2 ANQGSEA. CDR3 sequence: CSVEDVAGYGYTF. CDR3 bases: TGCAGCGTTGAAGATGTGGCAGGGTATGGCTACACCTTC.